The sequence of this TCR beta chain was determined in a study of cytomegalovirus exposure and HLA in healthy donors. Study results and limitations: The TCR clusters that emerged in the first cohort tended, a later analysis found, to co-occur in the 120 or so validation repertoires.

The germline V gene encodes CDR1 MGHRA and CDR2 YSYEKL. Between the trimmed V and J ends, which lost 4 bases and 2 bases, there was a span of 17 bases. The CDR3 extends over 16 amino acids. The method was immunoSEQ multiplex PCR; TCRdb's version includes in-frame clones alone and lacks a portion of them. Of more than 90,000 clones detected, more than 70% appear once; the ten largest clones hold about 5.3%. Concerning this clone itself: Its antigen remains unidentified.

The specimen was PBMCs. The receptor was derived from a man between 18 and 29 years old in good health and CMV-seronegative. This chain uses TRBV4-1 with TRBJ1-2; D possibly corresponds to TRBD1 (6 bases). The chain's CDR3 is CASSPDSDSLNYGYTF. The CDR3 DNA reads TGCGCCAGCAGCCCGGATTCGGACAGTTTAAACTATGGCTACACCTTC.